Below are 15 T cell receptor beta chains sequenced from a single sample in a study of blood T cells in healthy people across ages. Primers used in a second PCR of roughly 6 to 11 cycles were a sample-barcoded 5' primer and a J-beta primer mix. TCRdb fed the 5' RACE reads into MiXCR, producing one record per CDR3 protein. The top ten hold 9.4% of the sample, which has 600,000 to 850,000 distinct CDR3 sequences, 20% to 25% seen once. The same sample was also used in a study of T cells of mothers and their children.

Specimen: blood. These receptors were obtained from a boy between 5 and 17 years old in good health.

The CDR3 nucleotides are TGTGCCAGCAGCGTAGTGGCGGGAAGCTCCTACAATGAGCAGTTCTTC. This translates into CASSVVAGSSYNEQFF. The rearrangement links TRBV9 to TRBJ2-1, with D possibly TRBD2 on 6 matching bases. The CDR3 runs 16 residues. Germline CDR1 and CDR2: SGDLS and YYNGEE. Trimming took off 0 bases at V and 0 bases at J, with 10 bases between the two ends.

This rearrangement joins TRBV7-8 to TRBJ2-7, with 11 bases matching TRBD1. V lost 1 base, J lost 2 bases, and 7 bases stayed unmatched. Germline-derived CDR1 and CDR2 are SGHVS and FQNEAQ. CDR3 length: 17 amino acids. The CDR3 region is CASSLEGWDRGTYEQYF. CDR3 sequence (DNA): TGTGCCAGCAGCTTAGAGGGGTGGGACAGGGGGACCTACGAGCAGTACTTC.

Note on this clonotype: At one boundary the junction diverges from the germline segment, which might be a read error. The V gene is TRBV27, the J gene TRBJ2-5, with D possibly TRBD2 on 7 matching bases. The CDR3 extends over 16 amino acids. CDR1 is MNHEY, CDR2 SMNVEV, per germline (reference sequence). The DNA of the CDR3 is TGTGCCAGCAGTTCGGTGATTTTGGGGGGGCAAGAGACCCACTACTTC. This translates into CASSSVILGGQETHYF.

This chain links TRBV28 with TRBJ1-4; a possible D gene is TRBD1 (6 bases). The V and J ends lost 6 bases and 8 bases respectively, with 19 bases between them. CDR3 length equals 15 residues. Germline values: CDR1 MDHEN, CDR2 SYDVKM. The DNA for the CDR3 is TGTGCCAGCAGAACCGGGACAACACAATACGAAAAACTGTTTTTT. This translates into CASRTGTTQYEKLFF.

This chain links TRBV18 with TRBJ2-7, with 10 bases identical to TRBD2. The CDR3 is made up of 15 amino acids. Trimming cost V 5 bases and J 2 bases; bases outside gene matches: 6. Germline CDR1 reads KGHSH; CDR2 reads LQKENI. CDR3 DNA sequence: TGTGCCAGCTCAACCATAGCGGGAGGCACCTACGAGCAGTACTTC. Amino acids: CASSTIAGGTYEQYF.

The chain uses TRBV7-2 and TRBJ1-2, with unresolved D. Trimming stripped 0 bases from V and 13 bases from J, with 15 bases between. Germline V gives CDR1 SGHTA, CDR2 FQGNSA. This CDR3 is built from 13 residues. The CDR3 bases are TGTGCCAGCAGCTTAGCGCCTTTCAGAGAACTCACCTTC. Protein product: CASSLAPFRELTF.

This clonotype was observed a few times. The rearrangement uses TRBV9 and TRBJ2-5; D perhaps matches TRBD2 (6 bases). Germline CDR1 and CDR2: SGDLS and YYNGEE. V was clipped by 0 bases and J by 4 bases, with 16 bases between them. CDR3 length: 16 residues. CDR3 in DNA: TGTGCCAGCAGCGTAGAGGGTCGGTTGGGGGGAGAGACCCAGTACTTC. It is translated as CASSVEGRLGGETQYF.

A few counts support this clonotype. V gene TRBV13 combines with J gene TRBJ1-2; D not certain. The V gene lost 1 base and the J gene lost 2 bases, with 14 bases spanning the gap. This CDR3 spans 16 amino acids. Germline CDR1 and CDR2: PRHDT and FYEKMQ (reference sequence). The CDR3 DNA is TGTGCCAGCAGCTTAGCGGCCCCAGGCGCAAACTATGGCTACACCTTC. Protein product: CASSLAAPGANYGYTF.

This sequence joins TRBV11-2 and TRBJ1-4, with D maybe TRBD1 (5 bases). The V gene lost 5 bases and the J gene lost 2 bases, with 12 bases spanning the gap. Germline CDR1 is SGHAT and CDR2 is FQNNGV. This CDR3 region has 15 residues. In nucleotides, the CDR3 is TGTGCCAGCAGCCCCCGTTGGGGCACTAATGAAAAACTGTTTTTT. Translation: CASSPRWGTNEKLFF. The full variable domain, rest sourced from reference TRBV11-2 and TRBJ1-4, is EAGVAQSPRYKIIEKRQSVAFWCNPISGHATLYWYQQILGQGPKLLIQFQNNGVVDDSQLPKDRFSAERLKGVDSTLKIQPAKLEDSAVYLCASSPRWGTNEKLFFGSGTQLSVL.

The chain carries TRBV10-2 and TRBJ2-2, with TRBD2 matching 11 bases. Germline V gene sequence: CDR1 WSHSY, CDR2 SAAADI. CDR3 length: 13 amino acids. J was trimmed by 6 bases and V by 9 bases; bases with no gene match: 3. CDR3 coding DNA: TGCGCCAGTAAACTAGCGGGAGCCGGGGAGCTGTTTTTT. This translates into CASKLAGAGELFF.

The chain employs TRBV29-1 and TRBJ2-3, with TRBD1 matching 7 bases. Germline values: CDR1 SQVTM, CDR2 ANQGSEA. Trimming removed 7 bases from V and 2 bases from J; junction bases left unmatched: 6. The CDR3 covers 13 residues. CDR3 in DNA: TGCAGCGGTACAGGGGTTCTCACAGATACGCAGTATTTT. This sequence encodes CSGTGVLTDTQYF.

The chain combines TRBV15 with TRBJ1-5; a possible D gene is TRBD1 (5 bases). Germline CDR1 LNHNV, CDR2 YYDKDF (reference sequence). The CDR3 extends over 16 amino acids. Trimming cost V 0 bases and J 7 bases, with 16 bases left between them. As DNA, the CDR3 is TGTGCCACCAGCAGAGAAGGGACCAGTTTTCGGCAGCCCCAGCATTTT. Translating gives CATSREGTSFRQPQHF.

A few counts support this clonotype. This chain uses TRBV12-3 or TRBV12-4 with TRBJ2-5; the D is unclear. The DNA end is a closer match to TRBJ2-1, so the J assignment may be wrong. This CDR3 comprises 13 residues. In DNA form, the CDR3 reads TGTGCCAGCAGTTTAGTGATAGATGGGGAGCAGTTCTTC. Its translation is CASSLVIDGEQFF.

CDR3 DNA sequence: TGTGCCAGCAGTACGGGACAGGACTCCCTGGAGACCCAGTACTTC. This encodes CASSTGQDSLETQYF. The rearrangement joins TRBV6-5 to TRBJ2-5; 8 bases map to TRBD1. The V gene end was trimmed by 5 bases and the J gene end by 5 bases; junction bases not matched to a gene: 10. The CDR3 runs 15 residues. CDR1 is MNHEY and CDR2 is SVGAGI in the germline V gene.

The chain's CDR3 is CASGDRVSYEQYF. CDR3 sequence (DNA): TGTGCCTCGGGGGACAGGGTTTCCTACGAGCAGTACTTC. This chain connects TRBV6-1 to TRBJ2-7; 9 bases are shared with TRBD1. The germline V gene has CDR1 MNHNS and CDR2 SASEGT. The CDR3 sequence is 13 residues long. V trimming: 11 bases; J trimming: 1 base; junction bases outside the gene matches: 6.